This TCR beta chain came from a study of T cell repertoires in cytomegalovirus infection. Background on the study: Matching HLA type, along with CMV infection, was indicated by public TCR beta signatures.

TCRdb recomputed calls from the reads with MiXCR, one row per CDR3 protein. Of around 430,000 distinct CDR3 sequences listed, roughly 46% are singletons. Overall study results and limits: Ex vivo responses were dominated by HLA-C-restricted CMV-specific TCR beta clonotypes.

Germline V gives CDR1 MNHNS, CDR2 SASEGT. Unmatched junction bases numbered 8, after V lost 3 bases and J lost 4 bases. The CDR3 totals 16 residues. This clonotype was seen a few times. The target antigen is unknown. The chain carries TRBV6-1 and TRBJ1-5; TRBD1 agrees at 8 bases. The source was cultured PBMCs, collected from culture after CMV antigen stimulation. The TCR originated in a human donor in good health (CMV status not recorded). Some clones in this sample may be carry-over from other donors' samples. CDR3 sequence (DNA): TGTGCCAGCAGTGATACCGGGACAGGACATAATCAGCCCCAGCATTTT. Translation: CASSDTGTGHNQPQHF.